Shown below are 31 T cell receptor beta chains from a single sample sequenced in a study of blood T cell repertoires in COVID-19. The protocol was immunoSEQ multiplex PCR, while the TCRdb copy is restricted to in-frame clones and leaves out a portion. This table has nearly 11,000 clones, roughly 86% appearing once. Sequencing was done on a sample of peripheral blood. The receptors derive from a man aged 50 or older with active COVID-19.

The chain has TRBV5-4 and TRBJ1-1; 8 positions match TRBD1. V shed 4 bases, J shed 4 bases, and the junction held 9 bases outside the gene matches. Per germline, CDR1 SGHNT and CDR2 YYREEE (reference sequence). The CDR3 is 15 amino acids. CDR3 loop: CASSPNDRGITEAFF. Here the CDR3 DNA reads TGTGCCAGCAGCCCAAATGACAGGGGAATCACTGAAGCTTTCTTT.

This chain links TRBV27 with TRBJ2-3; 14 bases are a match to TRBD2. CDR1 is MNHEY and CDR2 is SMNVEV in the germline V gene (reference sequence). The CDR3 is 14 amino acids. V gave up 4 bases and J gave up 10 bases; unmatched junction bases: 4. The DNA for the CDR3 is TGTGCCAGCAGTTCAGGGACTAGCGGGAGTTCGCAGTATTTT. It codes for CASSSGTSGSSQYF.

The CDR3: CASSRPGQGYYGYTF. CDR3 in DNA: TGTGCCAGCAGTCGACCGGGACAGGGCTACTATGGCTACACCTTC. This rearrangement joins TRBV2 to TRBJ1-2; 9 nucleotides line up with TRBD1. After removal of 5 bases from V and 3 bases from J, the junction contained 7 bases not matched to a gene. The CDR3 loop spans 15 amino acids. Germline V lookup: CDR1 SNHLY, CDR2 FYNNEI. The full variable domain, its missing parts supplied by reference TRBV2 and TRBJ1-2, is EPEVTQTPSHQVTQMGQEVILRCVPISNHLYFYWYRQILGQKVEFLVSFYNNEISEKSEIFDDQFSVERPDGSNFTLKIRSTKLEDSAMYFCASSRPGQGYYGYTFGSGTRLTVV.

The chain is built from TRBV12-3 or TRBV12-4 and TRBJ1-4; TRBD1 is a possible D gene (5 bases). The germline V and J ends were trimmed by 5 bases and 9 bases, with 13 bases remaining between them. This CDR3 has 13 amino acids. In DNA, the CDR3 is TGTGCCAGCAGTACCAATGGGGGGAAAAAACTGTTTTTT. This codes for CASSTNGGKKLFF.

This clone was detected only once. The chain has TRBV28 and TRBJ2-7, with a weak D call TRBD2 (5 bases). Trimming took 6 bases from V and 7 from J, leaving 16 bases between them. CDR3 length: 13 amino acids. Looked up from germline, CDR1 is MDHEN and CDR2 is SYDVKM. CDR3 in DNA: TGTGCCAGCAGCCCCGCGCGGGTGGGGGAGCAGTACTTC. It is translated as CASSPARVGEQYF. The full variable domain, completed using reference TRBV28 and TRBJ2-7, is DVKVTQSSRYLVKRTGEKVFLECVQDMDHENMFWYRQDPGLGLRLIYFSYDVKMKEKGDIPEGYSVSREKKERFSLILESASTNQTSMYLCASSPARVGEQYFGPGTRLTVT.

The chain couples TRBV5-4 to TRBJ2-1; 11 bases are shared with TRBD2. This CDR3 has 20 amino acids. V gave up 0 bases and J gave up 5 bases; unmatched junction bases: 16. Germline CDR1 SGHNT, CDR2 YYREEE (reference sequence). The CDR3 spells CASSLGNRGTGTSGNNEQFF. CDR3 DNA: TGTGCCAGCAGCTTGGGAAACAGGGGAACCGGGACTAGCGGAAACAATGAGCAGTTCTTC.

The V and J genes are TRBV4-1 and TRBJ2-7, with a weak D call TRBD1 (5 bases). The CDR3 contains 12 residues. V gave up 3 bases and J gave up 4 bases, with 7 bases separating them. CDR1 and CDR2 (germline): MGHRA, YSYEKL. The CDR3 DNA reads TGCGCCAGCAGCCACCAGGGATACGAGCAGTACTTC. This gives the protein CASSHQGYEQYF.

V and J are TRBV27 and TRBJ2-2, with TRBD1 identical over 10 bases. The ends lost 1 base at V and 5 bases at J; junction bases unmatched: 16. The CDR3 covers 20 residues. The V gene's germline CDR1 is MNHEY and CDR2 SMNVEV (reference sequence). The CDR3 reads CASSLLSPGTGAPGTGELFF. In nucleotides, the CDR3 is TGTGCCAGCAGTTTATTGTCCCCCGGGACAGGGGCCCCGGGGACCGGGGAGCTGTTTTTT.

This clone was counted between two and nine times. The chain links TRBV7-9 to TRBJ2-7, with 13 bases identical to TRBD2. V was clipped by 5 bases and J by 4 bases; unmatched bases: 2. Germline loops: CDR1 SEHNR, CDR2 FQNEAQ (reference sequence). This CDR3 is 14 amino acids long. CDR3 protein: CASSGGLAGYEQYF. CDR3 in DNA: TGTGCCAGCAGCGGGGGACTAGCGGGATACGAGCAGTACTTC.

This clone was detected only once. One junction end does not reproduce the germline sequence, and a read error may be involved. The chain is built from TRBV7-7 and TRBJ2-5, with TRBD1 matching 8 bases. This CDR3 region has 15 residues. Per germline, CDR1 SSHAT and CDR2 FNYEAQ (reference sequence). The CDR3 bases are TGTGCTAGCAGCTTTGACAGGGGAGGCCAAGAGACCCAGTACTTC. Amino acid sequence: CASSFDRGGQETQYF. Variable domain in full (rest from reference TRBV7-7 and TRBJ2-5): GAGVSQSPRYKVTKRGQDVTLRCDPISSHATLYWYQQALGQGPEFLTYFNYEAQPDKSGLPSDRFSAERPEGSISTLTIQRTEQRDSAMYRCASSFDRGGQETQYFGPGTRLLVL.

V usage is TRBV2 and J usage is TRBJ2-1, with TRBD2 identical over 9 bases. CDR3 length equals 19 residues. V dropped 10 bases and J dropped 7; count of bases not matched to a gene: 26. Germline CDR1 reads SNHLY; CDR2 reads FYNNEI. This chain's CDR3 is CAIQGLHDRAGGSSNEQFF. The CDR3 DNA is TGTGCCATCCAAGGTCTGCACGACAGAGCGGGAGGCTCTTCTAATGAGCAGTTCTTC.

The chain's CDR3 is CASSFGGLGEQFF. The CDR3, as DNA: TGTGCCAGCAGTTTCGGGGGGCTTGGTGAGCAGTTCTTC. The chain links TRBV27 to TRBJ2-1, with a weak D call TRBD2 (7 bases). The CDR3 loop spans 13 amino acids. V lost 3 bases and J 9 bases, leaving 12 bases between the germline ends. CDR1 and CDR2 (germline): MNHEY, SMNVEV (reference sequence).

The V and J genes are TRBV4-1 and TRBJ1-1, with TRBD1 matching 9 bases. After removal of 2 bases from V and 6 bases from J, the junction contained 10 bases not matched to a gene. The CDR3 length is 16 residues. CDR1 is MGHRA and CDR2 is YSYEKL in the germline V gene. The CDR3 DNA is TGCGCCAGCAGCCAATCCTTGGACAGGGGAAACGCTGAAGCTTTCTTT. It translates to CASSQSLDRGNAEAFF.

V gene TRBV7-9 combines with J gene TRBJ2-7; 9 nucleotides align to TRBD2. The V gene's germline CDR1 is SEHNR and CDR2 FQNEAQ (reference sequence). The J segment lost 5 bases and the V segment lost 1 base, leaving 12 bases of the junction unmatched. This CDR3 region has 17 residues. CDR3 sequence reads: CASSLGNAGGPRNEQYF. In DNA form, the CDR3 reads TGTGCCAGCAGCTTAGGGAACGCGGGAGGGCCCCGGAACGAGCAGTACTTC.

In this sample, this clone turned up a few times. The J gene is TRBJ2-5, the V gene TRBV3-1 (or the pseudogene TRBV3-2), with 12 bases aligning to TRBD2. The CDR3 has 15 residues. CDR1 and CDR2 from the germline V gene are LGHDT and YNNKEL (reference sequence). The J segment lost 5 bases and the V segment lost 4 bases, leaving 5 bases of the junction unmatched. This chain's CDR3 is CASSRLAGAGETQYF. The CDR3 DNA follows: TGTGCCAGCAGCCGACTAGCGGGAGCTGGGGAGACCCAGTACTTC.

Here the CDR3 DNA reads TGTGCCAGCAGCTACCGGACAGGGGGCTACAATGAGCAGTTCTTC. Residues: CASSYRTGGYNEQFF. The chain carries TRBV7-2 and TRBJ2-1; 10 positions match TRBD1. Trimming took 4 bases from V and 3 from J; bases not matched to a gene: 3. The CDR3 spans 15 residues. The germline V gene has CDR1 SGHTA and CDR2 FQGNSA. Full variable domain (remainder filled in from reference TRBV7-2 and TRBJ2-1): GAGVSQSPSNKVTEKGKDVELRCDPISGHTALYWYRQSLGQGLEFLIYFQGNSAPDKSGLPSDRFSAERTGGSVSTLTIQRTQQEDSAVYLCASSYRTGGYNEQFFGPGTRLTVL.

J is TRBJ2-3 and V is TRBV6-5; TRBD1 might be the D (6 bases). Germline V gene data show CDR1 as MNHEY and CDR2 as SVGAGI. CDR3 size: 15 residues. Trimming removed 5 bases from V and 0 bases from J, with 12 bases in between. CDR3 protein: CASSPGTRSTDTQYF. DNA for the CDR3: TGTGCCAGCAGTCCCGGGACAAGGAGCACAGATACGCAGTATTTT.

The rearrangement uses TRBV19 and TRBJ2-3; 12 nucleotides agree with TRBD2. Germline V gene lookup returns CDR1 LNHDA and CDR2 SQIVND (reference sequence). V shed 4 bases and J 3 bases; nucleotides not matched to a gene: 2. This CDR3 spans 15 amino acids. This CDR3 is CASSSGTSGTDTQYF. Here the CDR3 DNA reads TGTGCCAGTAGTAGCGGGACTAGCGGGACAGATACGCAGTATTTT. Together with reference TRBV19 and TRBJ2-3, the CDR3 gives the full variable domain: DGGITQSPKYLFRKEGQNVTLSCEQNLNHDAMYWYRQDPGQGLRLIYYSQIVNDFQKGDIAEGYSVSREKKESFPLTVTSAQKNPTAFYLCASSSGTSGTDTQYFGPGTRLTVL.

The rearrangement joins TRBV6-1 to TRBJ1-3; a weak D match, TRBD1 (6 bases). V was pared by 0 bases and J by 2 bases, with 14 bases between. CDR3 size: 17 residues. Germline CDR1 reads MNHNS; CDR2 reads SASEGT. The chain's CDR3 is CASSEAWNQGPGNTIYF. The CDR3 nucleotides are TGTGCCAGCAGTGAAGCTTGGAACCAGGGGCCTGGAAACACCATATATTTT.

The CDR3 bases are TGTGCCAGCAGCCCCGCCGCCCCGGGAGGTACCTACAATGAGCAGTTCTTC. Protein: CASSPAAPGGTYNEQFF. The rearrangement joins TRBV11-3 to TRBJ2-1, with 7 bases that match TRBD2. Per the germline V gene, CDR1 is SGHNT and CDR2 is YENEEA. The CDR3 totals 17 residues. The V and J ends lost 5 bases and 2 bases, in that order; junction bases with no gene match: 12.

The V and J genes are TRBV9 and TRBJ2-2; 13 nucleotides align to TRBD2. V dropped 4 bases and J dropped 5; count of bases not matched to a gene: 8. CDR3 length equals 17 residues. Germline CDR1 is SGDLS and CDR2 is YYNGEE. The CDR3 reads CASSSRLAGGLTGELFF. The CDR3 region has the DNA TGTGCCAGCAGCTCCCGACTAGCGGGAGGTTTAACCGGGGAGCTGTTTTTT.

The V gene is TRBV7-9, the J gene TRBJ1-1, with 8 nucleotides matching TRBD1. V was pared by 4 bases and J by 3 bases, with 10 bases of the junction left unmatched. Per the germline V gene, CDR1 is SEHNR and CDR2 is FQNEAQ (reference sequence). This CDR3 spans 16 amino acids. The CDR3 DNA sequence: TGTGCCAGCAGCTCGGGGGTGACAGGGGTTGACACTGAAGCTTTCTTT. Its protein product is CASSSGVTGVDTEAFF.

This chain connects TRBV27 to TRBJ2-7; D ambiguous. The CDR3 contains 11 residues. Trimming took 5 bases from V and 0 from J, leaving 2 bases between them. Germline V CDR1 and CDR2: MNHEY, SMNVEV (reference sequence). The CDR3 is CASSHSYEQYF. The CDR3, as DNA: TGTGCCAGCAGTCACTCCTACGAGCAGTACTTC.

The J gene is TRBJ2-7, the V gene TRBV9; TRBD1 matches 7 bases. The CDR3 covers 13 residues. J gave up 7 bases and V 4 bases, and 8 bases lay outside the gene matches. Germline V gives CDR1 SGDLS, CDR2 YYNGEE. The CDR3 DNA reads TGTGCCAGCAGCCAACGGACAGGAAGTGAGCAGTACTTC. Protein: CASSQRTGSEQYF.

The V and J genes are TRBV4-2 and TRBJ1-1; unclear D gene. The V gene's germline CDR1 is LGHNA and CDR2 YNFKEQ. V lost 0 bases, J lost 2 bases, and 7 bases lay in between. The CDR3 sequence is 14 residues long. The DNA for the CDR3 is TGTGCCAGCAGCCAAGACGAGGGAAACACTGAAGCTTTCTTT. Translation gives CASSQDEGNTEAFF.

This sequence joins TRBV28 and TRBJ2-2; TRBD1 aligns across 9 bases. From germline, CDR1 is MDHEN and CDR2 SYDVKM. The CDR3 is 15 residues long. The junction had 8 bases not matched to a gene; V was cut back by 7 bases and J by 5 bases. The CDR3 nucleotides are TGTGCCAGCATCCCAACGGGACAGGGTACCGGGGAGCTGTTTTTT. It specifies CASIPTGQGTGELFF.

J is TRBJ2-7 and V is TRBV28; 8 bases match TRBD2. Per the germline V gene, CDR1 is MDHEN and CDR2 is SYDVKM. The J segment lost 0 bases and the V segment lost 6 bases, leaving 4 bases of the junction unmatched. This CDR3 spans 14 amino acids. DNA for the CDR3: TGTGCCAGCAGACGCGGGACTAGCTCCTACGAGCAGTACTTC. It encodes CASRRGTSSYEQYF.

The genes are TRBV10-1 and TRBJ2-6; D perhaps matches TRBD2 (5 bases). The CDR3 is 17 residues long. Germline CDR1 WNHNN, CDR2 SYGVQD (reference sequence). V lost 0 bases, J lost 0 bases, and 9 bases lay in between. The CDR3 reads CASSESRVSSGANVLTF. DNA of the CDR3: TGCGCCAGCAGTGAGTCGCGGGTCTCCTCTGGGGCCAACGTCCTGACTTTC.

In its sample, this clone was seen a few times. In nucleotides, the CDR3 is TGTGCCAGTAGTATGGGACTAGCGGGAGGGACAGATACGCAGTATTTT. Protein: CASSMGLAGGTDTQYF. This sequence joins TRBV19 and TRBJ2-3, with TRBD2 matching over 16 bases. The CDR3 sequence is 16 residues long. Germline V gene lookup returns CDR1 LNHDA and CDR2 SQIVND (reference sequence). With V trimmed by 3 bases and J by 3 bases, 0 bases remained unmatched.

The chain carries TRBV6-6 and TRBJ1-2; 7 bases fit TRBD1. The CDR3 spans 13 residues. Losses at the gene ends were 11 bases for V and 5 bases for J; bases not matched to a gene: 11. Germline loops: CDR1 MNHNY, CDR2 SVGAGI (reference sequence). The CDR3, as DNA: TGTGCCGGAAAACCGGGACAGCAGTATGGCTACACCTTC. Translation gives CAGKPGQQYGYTF.

The chain employs TRBV19 and TRBJ2-5; 13 bases align to TRBD2. This CDR3 region has 16 residues. Trimming removed 5 bases from V and 7 bases from J; junction bases left unmatched: 10. Germline-derived CDR1 and CDR2 are LNHDA and SQIVND (reference sequence). Here the CDR3 reads CASSFPGTSGTVTQYF. CDR3 DNA: TGTGCCAGTAGTTTCCCCGGGACTAGCGGGACGGTGACCCAGTACTTC.